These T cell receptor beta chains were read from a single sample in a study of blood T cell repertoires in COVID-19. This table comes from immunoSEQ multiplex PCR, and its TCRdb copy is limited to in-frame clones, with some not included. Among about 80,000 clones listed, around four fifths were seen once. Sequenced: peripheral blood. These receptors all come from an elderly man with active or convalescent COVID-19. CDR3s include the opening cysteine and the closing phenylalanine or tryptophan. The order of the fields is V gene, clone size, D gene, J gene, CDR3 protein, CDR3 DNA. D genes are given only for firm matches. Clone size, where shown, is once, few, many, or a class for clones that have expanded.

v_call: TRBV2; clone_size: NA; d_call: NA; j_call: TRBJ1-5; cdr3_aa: CASRKSQDNQPQHF; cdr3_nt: TGTGCCAGCAGGAAGTCACAGGACAATCAGCCCCAGCATTTT
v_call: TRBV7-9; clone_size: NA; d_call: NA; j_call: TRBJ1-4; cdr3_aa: CASSLTSTNEKLFF; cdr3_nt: TGTGCCAGCAGCTTGACTTCAACTAATGAAAAACTGTTTTTT
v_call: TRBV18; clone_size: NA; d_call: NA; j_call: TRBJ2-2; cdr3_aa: CASSPVLTGELFF; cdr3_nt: TGTGCCAGCTCACCAGTCCTAACCGGGGAGCTGTTTTTT
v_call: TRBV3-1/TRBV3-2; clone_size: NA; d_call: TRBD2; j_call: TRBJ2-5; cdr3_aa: CASSQEKSGGPTQYF; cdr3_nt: TGTGCCAGCAGCCAAGAAAAGAGCGGGGGACCGACCCAGTACTTC
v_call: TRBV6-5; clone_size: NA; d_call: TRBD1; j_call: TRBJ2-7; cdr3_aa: CASRGQGSSYEQYF; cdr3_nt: TGTGCCAGCAGAGGACAGGGAAGCTCCTACGAGCAGTACTTC
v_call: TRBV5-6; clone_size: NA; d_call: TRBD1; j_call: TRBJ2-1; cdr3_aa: CASRLSGTGGSNEQFF; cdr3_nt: TGTGCCAGCAGACTTTCCGGGACAGGGGGTAGCAATGAGCAGTTCTTC
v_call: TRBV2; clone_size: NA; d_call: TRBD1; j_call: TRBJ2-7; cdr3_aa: CASGRTGGPSYEQYF; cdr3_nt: TGTGCCAGCGGACGGACAGGGGGACCCTCCTACGAGCAGTACTTC
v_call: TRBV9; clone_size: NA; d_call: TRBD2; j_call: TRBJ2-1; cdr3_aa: CASSVNPTGGRDEQFF; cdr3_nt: TGTGCCAGCAGCGTAAATCCAACGGGAGGAAGGGATGAGCAGTTCTTC
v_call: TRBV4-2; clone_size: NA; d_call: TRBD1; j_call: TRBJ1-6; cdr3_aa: CASSATGEPDSPLHF; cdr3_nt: TGTGCCAGCAGCGCGACAGGGGAACCGGATTCACCCCTCCACTTT
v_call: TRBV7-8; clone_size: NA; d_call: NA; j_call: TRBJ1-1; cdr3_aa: CASSLVTGRAMNTEAFF; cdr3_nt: TGTGCCAGCAGCTTAGTCACCGGGCGGGCCATGAACACTGAAGCTTTCTTT
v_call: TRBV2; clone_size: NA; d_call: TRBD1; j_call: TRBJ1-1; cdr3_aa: CASNLQGAWTEAFF; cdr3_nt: TGTGCCAGCAATCTACAGGGGGCTTGGACTGAAGCTTTCTTT
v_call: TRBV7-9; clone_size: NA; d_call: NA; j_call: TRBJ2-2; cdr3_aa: CASSPRGGPNTGELFF; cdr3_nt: TGTGCCAGCAGCCCGAGGGGGGGACCGAACACCGGGGAGCTGTTTTTT
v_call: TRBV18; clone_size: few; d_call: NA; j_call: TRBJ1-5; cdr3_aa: CASSPDSSNQPQHF; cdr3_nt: TGTGCCAGCTCACCGGACTCTTCCAATCAGCCCCAGCATTTT
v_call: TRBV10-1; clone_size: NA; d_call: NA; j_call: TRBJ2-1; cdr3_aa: CASSRDLNNEQFF; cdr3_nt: TGCGCCAGCAGCCGGGACTTAAACAATGAGCAGTTCTTC
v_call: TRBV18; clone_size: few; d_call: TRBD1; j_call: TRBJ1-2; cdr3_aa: CASSPAGTGEYGYTF; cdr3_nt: TGTGCCAGCTCACCGGCCGGGACAGGAGAATATGGCTACACCTTC
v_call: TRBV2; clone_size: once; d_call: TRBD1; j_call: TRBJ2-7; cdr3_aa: CASRRDRDEQYF; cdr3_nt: TGTGCCAGCAGGCGTGACAGGGACGAGCAGTACTTC
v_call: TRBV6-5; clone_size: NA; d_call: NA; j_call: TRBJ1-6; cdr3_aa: CASTPGSGNSPLHF; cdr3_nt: TGTGCCAGCACCCCAGGGTCTGGGAATTCACCCCTCCACTTT
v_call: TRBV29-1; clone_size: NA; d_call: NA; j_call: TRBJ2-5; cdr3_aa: CSAKGEETQYF; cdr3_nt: TGCAGCGCCAAGGGGGAAGAGACCCAGTACTTC
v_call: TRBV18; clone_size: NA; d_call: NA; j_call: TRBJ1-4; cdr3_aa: CASSPGGGSEKLFF; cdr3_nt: TGTGCCAGCTCCCCCGGGGGGGGAAGTGAAAAACTGTTTTTT
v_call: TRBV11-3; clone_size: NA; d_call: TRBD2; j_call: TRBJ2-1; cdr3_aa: CASSHGRASGDSSYNEQFF; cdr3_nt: TGTGCCAGCAGCCACGGTAGGGCTAGCGGAGATAGCTCCTACAATGAGCAGTTCTTC
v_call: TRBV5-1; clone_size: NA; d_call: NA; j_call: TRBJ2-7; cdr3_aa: CASSPQGGASYEQYF; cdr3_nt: TGCGCCAGCAGCCCCCAGGGGGGAGCTTCCTACGAGCAGTACTTC
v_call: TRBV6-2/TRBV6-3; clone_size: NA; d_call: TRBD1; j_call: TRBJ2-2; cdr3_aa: CASSPDRAPLTGELFF; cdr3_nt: TGTGCCAGCAGCCCCGACAGGGCCCCACTCACCGGGGAGCTGTTTTTT
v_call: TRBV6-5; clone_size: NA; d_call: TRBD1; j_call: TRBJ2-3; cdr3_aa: CASSPVQGGTDTQYF; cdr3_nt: TGTGCCAGCAGCCCCGTGCAGGGGGGCACAGATACGCAGTATTTT
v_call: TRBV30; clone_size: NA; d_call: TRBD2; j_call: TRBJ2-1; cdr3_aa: CAWSVLAAYNEQFF; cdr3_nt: TGTGCCTGGAGTGTACTAGCGGCCTACAATGAGCAGTTCTTC
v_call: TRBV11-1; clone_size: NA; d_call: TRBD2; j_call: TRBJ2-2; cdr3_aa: CASRSSGGTGELFF; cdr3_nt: TGTGCCAGCAGGTCTAGCGGGGGGACCGGGGAGCTGTTTTTT
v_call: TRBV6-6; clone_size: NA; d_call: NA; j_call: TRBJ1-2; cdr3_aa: CATRGEAWGLYGYTF; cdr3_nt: TGTGCCACCCGAGGAGAGGCCTGGGGGCTCTATGGCTACACCTTC
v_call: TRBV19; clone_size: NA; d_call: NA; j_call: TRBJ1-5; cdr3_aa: CASSNSGSNQPQHF; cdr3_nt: TGTGCCAGTAGTAATTCAGGTAGCAATCAGCCCCAGCATTTT